What follows is one T cell receptor beta chain and its context. The CDR3 length is 13 residues. Trimming stripped 8 bases from V and 5 bases from J, with 13 bases between. CDR1 is MGHDK and CDR2 is SYGVNS in the germline V gene. The data belong to a study of CD8 T cells in Susac syndrome. TCR beta sequences were obtained from blood CD8+ and CD4+ T cells. The patients with Susac syndrome satisfied recently defined diagnostic criteria for either definite or probable disease. Random hexamers served to reverse transcribe about 0.45 to 1 ug RNA. The amplification used immunoSEQ multiplex PCR on TCR beta CDR3; it spanned 54 Vbeta and 13 Jbeta. Via MiXCR, TCRdb re-called the immunoSEQ multiplex PCR reads, giving one row per CDR3 protein. In the table there are just over 150,000 distinct CDR3 sequences, about 95% of which are singletons.

Material: CD4+ T cells from PBMCs. This receptor was taken from a human donor with Susac syndrome. The chain combines TRBV25-1 with TRBJ1-5, with a possible D match to TRBD1 (5 bases). The CDR3 spells CASRGGAHQPQHF. The CDR3 nucleotides read TGTGCCAGCCGGGGAGGGGCCCATCAGCCCCAGCATTTT.